These 5 T cell receptor beta chains originate from one sample sequenced in a study of cytomegalovirus exposure and HLA in healthy donors. The PCR ran on 60 Vbeta and 13 Jbeta primers. TCRdb's copy holds only in-frame clones and misses some; the assay was immunoSEQ multiplex PCR. The sample lists roughly 180,000 clones; approximately 81% were seen once. The sequenced material came from PBMCs. These receptors were collected from a male donor in good health and CMV-seronegative.

The chain recombines TRBV19 with TRBJ2-7; possibly TRBD2 for D (5 bases). The CDR3 length is 13 residues. Germline loops: CDR1 LNHDA, CDR2 SQIVND (reference sequence). Trimming removed 9 bases at V and 9 bases at J, with 21 bases between. Here the CDR3 DNA reads TGTGCCAGCCATACTGGGCCGGGGATGGGGCAGTACTTC. Encoded protein: CASHTGPGMGQYF. Together with reference TRBV19 and TRBJ2-7, the CDR3 gives the full variable domain: DGGITQSPKYLFRKEGQNVTLSCEQNLNHDAMYWYRQDPGQGLRLIYYSQIVNDFQKGDIAEGYSVSREKKESFPLTVTSAQKNPTAFYLCASHTGPGMGQYFGPGTRLTVT.

This clone was picked up a small number of times. The chain's CDR3 is CASSLADDRAEAFF. The CDR3 bases are TGTGCCAGCAGCTTAGCCGATGACAGGGCTGAAGCTTTCTTT. The chain recombines TRBV7-8 with TRBJ1-1, with 7 bases that match TRBD1. The CDR3 extends over 14 amino acids. V lost 0 bases and J lost 6; bases outside the gene matches: 4. CDR1 and CDR2 from the germline V gene are SGHVS and FQNEAQ.

The chain couples TRBV6-1 to TRBJ1-4; tentatively, D is TRBD1 (5 bases). The germline CDR1 and CDR2 sequences are MNHNS and SASEGT. The V and J ends lost 4 bases and 0 bases respectively, with 9 bases between them. The CDR3 totals 15 residues. The CDR3 region is CASSVATATNEKLFF. CDR3 in DNA: TGTGCCAGCAGTGTAGCGACAGCAACTAATGAAAAACTGTTTTTT.

The rearrangement uses TRBV10-3 and TRBJ2-7; D is possibly TRBD1 (5 bases). This CDR3 has 13 amino acids. V was clipped by 3 bases and J by 4 bases, with 10 bases between them. Germline V gives CDR1 ENHRY, CDR2 SYGVKD. The CDR3 DNA sequence: TGTGCCATCAGTGAACAGGACCGGTACGAGCAGTACTTC. Translating gives CAISEQDRYEQYF.

V is TRBV11-3 and J is TRBJ2-1; D possibly corresponds to TRBD1 (6 bases). The V gene's germline CDR1 is SGHNT and CDR2 YENEEA. Between the trimmed V and J ends, which lost 8 bases and 7 bases, there was a span of 15 bases. CDR3 size: 13 residues. The chain's CDR3 is CASGPTGRNEQFF. The CDR3 DNA sequence: TGTGCCAGCGGCCCTACAGGGAGAAATGAGCAGTTCTTC.